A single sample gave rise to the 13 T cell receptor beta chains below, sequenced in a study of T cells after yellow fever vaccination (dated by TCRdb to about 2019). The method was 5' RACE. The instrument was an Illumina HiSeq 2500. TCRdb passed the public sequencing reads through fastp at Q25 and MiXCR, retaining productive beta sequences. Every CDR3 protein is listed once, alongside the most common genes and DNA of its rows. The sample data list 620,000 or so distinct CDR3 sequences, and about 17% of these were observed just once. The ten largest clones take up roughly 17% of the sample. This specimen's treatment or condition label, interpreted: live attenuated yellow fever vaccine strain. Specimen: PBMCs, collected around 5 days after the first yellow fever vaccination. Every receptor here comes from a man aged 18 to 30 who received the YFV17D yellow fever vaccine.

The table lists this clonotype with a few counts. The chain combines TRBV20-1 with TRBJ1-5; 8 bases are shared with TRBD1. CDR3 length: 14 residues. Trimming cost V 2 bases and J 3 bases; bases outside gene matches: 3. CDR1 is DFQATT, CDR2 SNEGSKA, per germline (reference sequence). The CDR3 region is CSARQGADNQPQHF. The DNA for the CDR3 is TGCAGTGCTAGACAGGGGGCCGACAATCAGCCCCAGCATTTT.

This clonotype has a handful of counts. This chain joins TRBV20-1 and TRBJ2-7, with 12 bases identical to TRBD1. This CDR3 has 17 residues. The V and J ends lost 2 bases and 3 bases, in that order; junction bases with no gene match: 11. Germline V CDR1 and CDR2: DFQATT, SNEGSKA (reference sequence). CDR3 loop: CSARRLPGQGADYEQYF. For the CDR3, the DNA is TGCAGTGCTAGACGCCTCCCGGGACAGGGGGCCGACTACGAGCAGTACTTC.

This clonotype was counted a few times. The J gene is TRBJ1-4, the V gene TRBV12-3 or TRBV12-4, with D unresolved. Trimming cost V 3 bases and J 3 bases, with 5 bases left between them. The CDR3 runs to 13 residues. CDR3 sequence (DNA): TGTGCCAGCAGTTTTCGGTCTAATGAAAAACTGTTTTTT. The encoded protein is CASSFRSNEKLFF.

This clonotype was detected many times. The CDR3 sequence is CASSSRPGQGGYEQYF. DNA of the CDR3: TGTGCCAGCAGCTCACGACCGGGACAGGGGGGTTACGAGCAGTACTTC. The rearrangement links TRBV7-8 to TRBJ2-7; TRBD1 matches 11 bases. The V segment lost 4 bases and the J segment 4 bases; nucleotides outside the gene matches: 9. Germline V gene lookup returns CDR1 SGHVS and CDR2 FQNEAQ. There are 16 residues in the CDR3.

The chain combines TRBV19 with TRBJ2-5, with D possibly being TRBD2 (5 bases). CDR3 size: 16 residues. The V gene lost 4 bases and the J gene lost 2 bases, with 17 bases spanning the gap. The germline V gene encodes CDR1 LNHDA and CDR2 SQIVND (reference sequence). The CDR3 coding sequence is TGTGCCAGTAGTACGCGTCCCAACACGGGACAAGAGACCCAGTACTTC. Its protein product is CASSTRPNTGQETQYF.

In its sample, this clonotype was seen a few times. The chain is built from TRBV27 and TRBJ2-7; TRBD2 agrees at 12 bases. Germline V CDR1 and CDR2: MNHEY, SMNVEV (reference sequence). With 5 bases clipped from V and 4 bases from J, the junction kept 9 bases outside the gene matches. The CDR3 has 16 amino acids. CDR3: CASSTRTSGEKYEQYF. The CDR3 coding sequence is TGTGCCAGCAGTACGCGGACTAGCGGGGAAAAATACGAGCAGTACTTC.

The CDR3 protein is CASSHRSGEHPKKLFF. DNA of the CDR3: TGCGCCAGCAGCCATCGTTCGGGAGAGCACCCTAAAAAACTGTTTTTT. The chain carries TRBV4-1 and TRBJ1-4; D gene uncertain. Germline CDR1 reads MGHRA; CDR2 reads YSYEKL. The CDR3 totals 16 residues. The V and J ends lost 3 bases and 9 bases respectively, with 20 bases between them.

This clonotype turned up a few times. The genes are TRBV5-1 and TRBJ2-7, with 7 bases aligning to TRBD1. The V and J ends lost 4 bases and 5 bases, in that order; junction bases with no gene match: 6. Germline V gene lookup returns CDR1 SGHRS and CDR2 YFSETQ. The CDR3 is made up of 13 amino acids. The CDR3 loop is CASSRDGQDEQYV. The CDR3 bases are TGCGCCAGCAGCCGGGACGGACAGGACGAGCAGTACGTC.

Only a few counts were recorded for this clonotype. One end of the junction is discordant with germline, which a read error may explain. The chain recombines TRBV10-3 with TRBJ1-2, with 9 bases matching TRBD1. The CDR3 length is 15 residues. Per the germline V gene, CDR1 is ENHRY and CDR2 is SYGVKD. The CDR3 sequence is CAISAILTGGARDRF. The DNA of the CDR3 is TGTGCCATCAGTGCCATCCTTACAGGGGGCGCCCGGGACCGTTTC.

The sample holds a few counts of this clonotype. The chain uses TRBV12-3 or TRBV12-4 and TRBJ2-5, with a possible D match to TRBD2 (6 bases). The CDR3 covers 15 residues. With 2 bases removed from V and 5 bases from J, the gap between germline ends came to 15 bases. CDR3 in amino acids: CASSLNRGSRETQYF. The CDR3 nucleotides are TGTGCCAGCAGTTTAAACCGGGGGAGTAGGGAGACCCAGTACTTC.

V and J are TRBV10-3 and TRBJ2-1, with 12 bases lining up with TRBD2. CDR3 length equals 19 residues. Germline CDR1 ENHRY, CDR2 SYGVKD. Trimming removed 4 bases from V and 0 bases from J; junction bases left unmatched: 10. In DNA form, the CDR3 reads TGTGCCATCAGTGGCCCCACTAGCGGGGGGACCAGCTCCTACAATGAGCAGTTCTTC. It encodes CAISGPTSGGTSSYNEQFF.

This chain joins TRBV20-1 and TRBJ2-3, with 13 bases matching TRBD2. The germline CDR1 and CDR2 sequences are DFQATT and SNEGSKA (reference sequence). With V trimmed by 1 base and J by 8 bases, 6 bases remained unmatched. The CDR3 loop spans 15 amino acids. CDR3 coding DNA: TGCAGTGCTAGAGGACTAGCGGGGGGCACGGGTACGCAGTATTTT. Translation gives CSARGLAGGTGTQYF.

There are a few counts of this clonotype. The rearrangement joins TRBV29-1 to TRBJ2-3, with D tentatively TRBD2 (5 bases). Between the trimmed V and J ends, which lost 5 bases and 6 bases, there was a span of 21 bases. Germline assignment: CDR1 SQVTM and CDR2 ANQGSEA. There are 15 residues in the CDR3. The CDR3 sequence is CSVTPEGGPGDTQYF. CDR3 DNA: TGCAGCGTTACTCCTGAGGGTGGTCCCGGGGATACGCAGTATTTT.